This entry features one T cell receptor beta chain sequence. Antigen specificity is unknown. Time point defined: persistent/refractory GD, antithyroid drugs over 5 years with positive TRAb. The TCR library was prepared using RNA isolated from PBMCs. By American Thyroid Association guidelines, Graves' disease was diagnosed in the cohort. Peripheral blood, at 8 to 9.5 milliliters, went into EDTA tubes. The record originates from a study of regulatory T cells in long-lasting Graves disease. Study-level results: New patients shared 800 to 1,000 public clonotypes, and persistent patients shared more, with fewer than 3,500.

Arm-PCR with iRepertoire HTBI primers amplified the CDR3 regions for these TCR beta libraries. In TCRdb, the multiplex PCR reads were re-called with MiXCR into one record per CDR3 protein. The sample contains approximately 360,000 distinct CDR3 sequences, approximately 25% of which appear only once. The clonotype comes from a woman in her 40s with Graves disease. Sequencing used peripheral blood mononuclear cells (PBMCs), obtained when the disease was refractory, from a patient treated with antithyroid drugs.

CDR3 coding DNA: TGTGCCAGCAGTGAAGCGCGCAGGGGGCGACACGAGCAGTACTTC. Translated, it gives CASSEARRGRHEQYF. V and J are TRBV6-1 and TRBJ2-7; 8 bases agree with TRBD1. The CDR3 has 15 amino acids. With V trimmed by 0 bases and J by 5 bases, 6 bases remained unmatched. The germline CDR1 and CDR2 sequences are MNHNS and SASEGT.